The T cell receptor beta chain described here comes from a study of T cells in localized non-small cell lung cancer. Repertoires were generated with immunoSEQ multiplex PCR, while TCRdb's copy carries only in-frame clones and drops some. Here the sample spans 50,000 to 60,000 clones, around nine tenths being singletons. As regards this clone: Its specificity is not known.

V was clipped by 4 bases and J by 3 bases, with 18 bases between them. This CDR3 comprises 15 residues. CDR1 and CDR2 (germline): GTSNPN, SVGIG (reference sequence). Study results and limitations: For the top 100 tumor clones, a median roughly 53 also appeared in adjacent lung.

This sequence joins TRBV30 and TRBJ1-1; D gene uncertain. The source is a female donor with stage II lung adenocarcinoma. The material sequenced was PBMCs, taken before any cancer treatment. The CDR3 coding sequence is TGTGCCTGGAAACGTTACGAACTGAGGGACACTGAAGCTTTCTTT. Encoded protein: CAWKRYELRDTEAFF.